These 8 T cell receptor beta chains were sequenced from one sample in a study of Ad26.COV2.S vaccination and SARS-CoV-2 variants. The table came from immunoSEQ multiplex PCR; TCRdb's copy has only in-frame clones and leaves some out. The table lists fewer than 150,000 clones, approximately 90% of them singletons. The sample here was peripheral blood, taken after recovery from COVID-19. The receptor source for this set is a human donor who had recovered from COVID-19.

The chain combines TRBV19 with TRBJ2-2; 7 positions match TRBD2. V dropped 6 bases and J dropped 3; count of bases not matched to a gene: 10. The CDR3 runs 16 residues. Germline CDR1 and CDR2: LNHDA and SQIVND (reference sequence). Here the CDR3 reads CASSPWGGLDTGELFF. CDR3 bases: TGTGCCAGTAGCCCATGGGGAGGGTTGGACACCGGGGAGCTGTTTTTT. Based on the CDR3 plus reference TRBV19 and TRBJ2-2, the full variable domain is DGGITQSPKYLFRKEGQNVTLSCEQNLNHDAMYWYRQDPGQGLRLIYYSQIVNDFQKGDIAEGYSVSREKKESFPLTVTSAQKNPTAFYLCASSPWGGLDTGELFFGEGSRLTVL.

The V call is TRBV29-1, the J call TRBJ1-4, with 7 bases fitting TRBD1. The ends lost 7 bases at V and 12 bases at J; junction bases unmatched: 23. The germline CDR1 and CDR2 sequences are SQVTM and ANQGSEA. The CDR3 covers 16 residues. In nucleotides, the CDR3 is TGCAGCGCTATGATAACAGGGGCCGATCTCAACGGTGAACTGTTTTTT. Translated: CSAMITGADLNGELFF.

The table lists this clone with a few counts. CDR3 region: CASSLTIETQYF. Written as DNA, the CDR3 is TGTGCCAGCAGCTTGACTATAGAGACCCAGTACTTC. This chain joins TRBV7-8 and TRBJ2-5; D may be TRBD2 (5 bases). The germline V gene has CDR1 SGHVS and CDR2 FQNEAQ. Trimming left V 3 bases short and J 4 bases short, with 6 bases between. The CDR3 contains 12 residues.

The chain is built from TRBV28 and TRBJ2-2, with D unresolved. The germline CDR1 and CDR2 sequences are MDHEN and SYDVKM. The CDR3 spans 14 residues. V was clipped by 3 bases and J by 1 base, with 6 bases between them. The CDR3 reads CASSFGQNTGELFF. CDR3 in DNA: TGTGCCAGCAGTTTCGGGCAGAACACCGGGGAGCTGTTTTTT.

This clone has a single count. The J gene is TRBJ2-7, the V gene TRBV3-1 (or the pseudogene TRBV3-2), with a weak D call TRBD2 (5 bases). V lost 1 base, J lost 5 bases, and 9 bases lay in between. Germline assignment: CDR1 LGHDT and CDR2 YNNKEL (reference sequence). The CDR3 extends over 13 amino acids. The CDR3 protein is CASSQGRLDEQYF. CDR3 sequence (DNA): TGTGCCAGCAGCCAAGGGAGGTTGGACGAGCAGTACTTC.

The V and J genes are TRBV6-5 and TRBJ1-2; D may be TRBD1 (6 bases). The CDR3 contains 14 residues. The germline V gene encodes CDR1 MNHEY and CDR2 SVGAGI. The ends were cut back, 2 bases at V and 8 bases at J, with 15 bases in the middle. This CDR3 is CASSYGGGSYGYTF. CDR3 DNA: TGTGCCAGCAGTTACGGGGGGGGCTCTTACGGCTACACCTTC.

The chain uses TRBV11-2 and TRBJ1-2; D is unclear. The CDR3 has 11 amino acids. Trimming cost V 5 bases and J 8 bases, with 9 bases left between them. Germline-derived CDR1 and CDR2 are SGHAT and FQNNGV. CDR3 nucleotides: TGTGCCAGCAGCCGGTGGGAAGGCTACACCTTC. Its protein is CASSRWEGYTF.

The chain uses TRBV11-2 and TRBJ1-1, with TRBD1 matching over 10 bases. Trimming removed 3 bases from V and 4 bases from J; junction bases left unmatched: 2. Germline-derived CDR1 and CDR2 are SGHAT and FQNNGV. The CDR3 runs to 14 residues. CDR3 sequence: CASSFRTGGTEAFF. As DNA, the CDR3 is TGTGCCAGCAGCTTCCGGACAGGGGGCACTGAAGCTTTCTTT.